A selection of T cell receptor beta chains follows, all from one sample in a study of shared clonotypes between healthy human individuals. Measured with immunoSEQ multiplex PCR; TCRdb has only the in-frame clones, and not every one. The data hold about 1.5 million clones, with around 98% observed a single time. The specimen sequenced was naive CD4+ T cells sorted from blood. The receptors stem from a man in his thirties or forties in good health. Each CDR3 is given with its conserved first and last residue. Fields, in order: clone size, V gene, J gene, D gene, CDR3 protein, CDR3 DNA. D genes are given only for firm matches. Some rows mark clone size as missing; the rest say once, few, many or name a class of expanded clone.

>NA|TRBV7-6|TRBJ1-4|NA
CASSLKAGNGNEKLFF
TGTGCCAGCAGCTTAAAGGCTGGGAATGGGAATGAAAAACTGTTTTTT
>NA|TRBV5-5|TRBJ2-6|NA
CASSLVGVGGANVLTF
TGTGCCAGCAGCTTGGTCGGGGTTGGTGGGGCCAACGTCCTGACTTTC
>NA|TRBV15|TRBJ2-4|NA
CATSSGGENIQYF
TGTGCCACCAGCTCGGGGGGCGAAAACATTCAGTACTTC
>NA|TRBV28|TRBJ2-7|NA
CASSSGTVTSYEQYF
TGTGCCAGCAGTTCTGGGACGGTAACATCCTACGAGCAGTACTTC
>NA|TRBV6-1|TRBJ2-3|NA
CASTNLDTQYF
TGTGCCAGCACCAATTTAGATACGCAGTATTTT
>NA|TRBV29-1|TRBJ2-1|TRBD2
CSVRGVSSYNEQFF
TGCAGCGTCCGGGGGGTTAGCTCCTACAATGAGCAGTTCTTC
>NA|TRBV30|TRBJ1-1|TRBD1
CAWRGQGAGTEAFF
TGTGCCTGGAGAGGACAGGGGGCGGGCACTGAAGCTTTCTTT
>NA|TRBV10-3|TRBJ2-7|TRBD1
CANSKGTGGAYEQYF
TGTGCCAACTCGAAGGGGACAGGGGGTGCCTACGAGCAGTACTTC
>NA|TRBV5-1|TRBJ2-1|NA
CASSPQGTSSYNEQFF
TGCGCCAGCAGCCCACAAGGAACAAGCTCCTACAATGAGCAGTTCTTC
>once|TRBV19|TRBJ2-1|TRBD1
CASSKRDREYNEQFF
TGTGCCAGTAGTAAGCGGGACAGGGAATACAATGAGCAGTTCTTC
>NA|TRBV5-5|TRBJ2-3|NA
CASSPRTDTQYF
TGTGCCAGCAGCCCACGCACAGATACGCAGTATTTT
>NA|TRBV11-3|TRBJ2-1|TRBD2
CASSKGLDPNEQFF
TGTGCCAGCAGCAAGGGACTAGACCCCAATGAGCAGTTCTTC
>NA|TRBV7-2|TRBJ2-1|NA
CASSSTMDQKQFF
TGTGCCAGCAGCTCCACCATGGACCAAAAGCAGTTCTTC
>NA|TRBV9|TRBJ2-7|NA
CASGASPNEQYF
TGTGCCAGCGGGGCCTCACCGAATGAGCAGTACTTC
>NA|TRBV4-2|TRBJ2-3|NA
CASSQEFADTQYF
TGTGCCAGCAGCCAAGAATTCGCAGATACGCAGTATTTT
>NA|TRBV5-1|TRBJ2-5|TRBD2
CASSLALAGAGETQYF
TGCGCCAGCAGCTTGGCCCTAGCGGGAGCGGGGGAGACCCAGTACTTC
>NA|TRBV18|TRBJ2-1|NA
CASSPQYNEQFF
TGTGCCAGCTCACCGCAGTACAATGAGCAGTTCTTC
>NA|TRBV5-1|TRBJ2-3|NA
CASSLESPAGAYTDTQYF
TGCGCCAGCAGCTTGGAGTCACCGGCCGGAGCCTACACAGATACGCAGTATTTT
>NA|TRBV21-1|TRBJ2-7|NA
CASSKTAGARYEQYF
TGTGCCAGCAGCAAAACGGCGGGAGCTCGGTACGAGCAGTACTTC
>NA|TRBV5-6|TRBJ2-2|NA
CASSLNTGELFF
TGTGCCAGCAGCCTCAACACCGGGGAGCTGTTTTTT
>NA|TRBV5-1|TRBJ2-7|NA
CASSSGRQEQYF
TGCGCCAGCAGCTCTGGGAGGCAAGAGCAGTACTTC
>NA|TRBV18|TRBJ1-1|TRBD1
CASSSSGTGGEAFF
TGTGCCAGCTCATCCTCCGGGACAGGGGGTGAAGCTTTCTTT
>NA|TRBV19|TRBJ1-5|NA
CASSDKMGNQPQHF
TGTGCCAGTAGCGATAAGATGGGCAATCAGCCCCAGCATTTT
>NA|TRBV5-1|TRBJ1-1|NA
CASSLSVAGNTEAFF
TGCGCCAGCAGCTTGTCGGTTGCAGGAAACACTGAAGCTTTCTTT
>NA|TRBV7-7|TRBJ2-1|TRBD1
CASSSSRDRYNEQFF
TGTGCCAGCAGCTCGTCCCGGGACAGGTACAATGAGCAGTTCTTC
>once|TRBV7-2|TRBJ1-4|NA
CASAVIRATNEKLFF
TGTGCCAGCGCAGTAATCCGTGCAACTAATGAAAAACTGTTTTTT
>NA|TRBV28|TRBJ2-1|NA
CASNGDVYNEQFF
TGTGCCAGCAACGGAGATGTCTACAATGAGCAGTTCTTC
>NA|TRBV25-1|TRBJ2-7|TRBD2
CASSDRGLEVYEQYF
TGTGCCAGCAGTGATAGGGGACTAGAAGTATACGAGCAGTACTTC
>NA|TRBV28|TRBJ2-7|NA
CASRAAEQYF
TGTGCCAGCAGGGCGGCAGAGCAGTACTTC
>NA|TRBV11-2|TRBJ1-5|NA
CASSSRVRSNQPQHF
TGTGCCAGCAGCTCCAGGGTGCGCAGCAATCAGCCCCAGCATTTT
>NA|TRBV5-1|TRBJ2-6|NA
CASSLALSPGVGANVLTF
TGCGCCAGCAGCTTGGCCCTCAGTCCAGGGGTCGGGGCCAACGTCCTGACTTTC
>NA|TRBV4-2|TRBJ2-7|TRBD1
CASSQEGQGTGEQYF
TGTGCCAGCAGCCAAGAGGGACAGGGAACCGGCGAGCAGTACTTC
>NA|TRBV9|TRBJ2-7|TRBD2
CASSSRTSGSYEQYF
TGTGCCAGCAGCTCCCGGACTAGCGGCTCCTACGAGCAGTACTTC
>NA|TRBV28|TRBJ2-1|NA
CASSLLGLANYNEQFF
TGTGCCAGCAGTTTATTAGGCCTAGCAAACTACAATGAGCAGTTCTTC
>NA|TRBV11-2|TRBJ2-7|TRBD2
CASSSTSGRSSYEQYF
TGTGCCAGCAGCTCTACTAGCGGGAGAAGCTCCTACGAGCAGTACTTC
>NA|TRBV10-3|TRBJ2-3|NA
CAISGTMVTDTQYF
TGTGCCATCAGTGGGACAATGGTCACAGATACGCAGTATTTT
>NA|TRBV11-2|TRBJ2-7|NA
CASSLDLGGRIYEQYF
TGTGCCAGCAGCTTAGACCTGGGGGGCAGGATCTACGAGCAGTACTTC
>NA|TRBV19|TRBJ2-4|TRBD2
CASRPLAGLAGVWAKNIQYF
TGTGCCAGTAGGCCACTTGCGGGACTAGCGGGAGTATGGGCCAAAAACATTCAGTACTTC
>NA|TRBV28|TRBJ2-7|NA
CASRQTVGYEQYF
TGTGCCAGCCGACAAACAGTCGGCTACGAGCAGTACTTC
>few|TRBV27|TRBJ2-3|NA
CASRREYTQYF
TGTGCCAGCAGAAGGGAATATACGCAGTATTTT
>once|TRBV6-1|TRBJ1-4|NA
CATRPKIAEKLFF
TGTGCCACCCGACCTAAGATCGCCGAAAAACTGTTTTTT
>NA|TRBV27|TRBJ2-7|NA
CASSLFGALGEQYF
TGTGCCAGCAGTTTATTTGGCGCGTTGGGCGAGCAGTACTTC